The present T cell receptor (beta chain) was sequenced within a study of T-cell memory formation after mild COVID-19. For the study at large: Clusters of TCRs were largely donor specific.

Trimming stripped 0 bases from V and 4 bases from J, with 9 bases between. CDR3 length: 14 amino acids. Germline lookup yields CDR1 SGHAT and CDR2 FQNNGV. The table lists this clonotype with a few counts. Its specificity is not known. Study findings and constraints: Mainly CM and EM harbored the contracting CD4+ clones; mainly EMRA harbored the CD8+ ones. Pre-infection memory carried some responding clones, suggesting that cross-reactive memory joined.

Barcoded TCR alpha and TCR beta cDNA libraries with UMIs came from 5'RACE using constant-segment primers. TCRdb reprocessed the 5' RACE reads via MiXCR and lists one record per CDR3 protein. The profile shows 470,000 or so distinct CDR3 sequences, 15% to 20% of them singletons. The rearrangement links TRBV11-2 to TRBJ2-5, with unresolved D. This receptor was obtained from a man younger than 35 who had mild COVID-19 (a few samples of this study predate the infection). Cell type and time point are not known. What was sequenced was PBMCs or a T cell subset sorted from them (not recorded which). CDR3 in amino acids: CASSLDLNRETQYF. DNA for the CDR3: TGTGCCAGCAGCTTAGATCTTAACCGAGAGACCCAGTACTTC.